One and the same sample provided the 5 T cell receptor beta chains below, sequenced in a study of T cell clones after liver transplantation. Only in-frame clones appear in the TCRdb table, and some are missing; sequencing was by immunoSEQ multiplex PCR. The sample records tens of thousands of clones, roughly nine tenths being singletons. The source material was CD4+ T cells from blood, sampled before liver transplant. The origin of the receptors is a human donor who received a liver transplant.

The chain has TRBV21-1 and TRBJ2-7; TRBD1 is taken as the D call from the table, unchecked against the DNA. TRBV21-1 is noted as a pseudogene. The CDR3 runs 16 residues. DNA for the CDR3: TGTGCCAGCAGCAAAGCCTCGTCGGGACAGAGTTACGAGCAGTACTTC. Protein sequence: CASSKASSGQSYEQYF.

The CDR3 region is CASSLVAGSEQFF. The CDR3 DNA reads TGTGCCAGCAGCTTAGTCGCCGGTAGTGAGCAGTTCTTC. The rearrangement links TRBV7-8 to TRBJ2-1; D remains unclear. Trimming removed 1 base from V and 9 bases from J, with 10 bases in between. Germline CDR1 SGHVS, CDR2 FQNEAQ. This CDR3 is built from 13 residues. The variable domain in full, with the rest retrieved from reference TRBV7-8 and TRBJ2-1, is GAGVSQSPRYKVAKRGQDVALRCDPISGHVSLFWYQQALGQGPEFLTYFQNEAQLDKSGLPSDRFFAERPEGSVSTLKIQRTQQEDSAVYLCASSLVAGSEQFFGPGTRLTVL.

DNA for the CDR3: TGTGCCAGCAGCTTTAAGAGGTGGGACACTGAAGCTTTCTTT. It encodes CASSFKRWDTEAFF. This chain connects TRBV5-5 to TRBJ1-1; D ambiguous. The CDR3 is made up of 14 amino acids. Deletions cut 2 bases from V and 3 bases from J, with 11 bases between. From germline, CDR1 is SGHKS and CDR2 YYEKEE (reference sequence).

The rearrangement links TRBV27 to TRBJ2-7; D may correspond to TRBD1 or TRBD2 (5 bases each). The V gene lost 6 bases and the J gene lost 0 bases, with 12 bases spanning the gap. Germline V gives CDR1 MNHEY, CDR2 SMNVEV (reference sequence). The CDR3 consists of 14 residues. CDR3 in amino acids: CASSRDALSYEQYF. For the CDR3, the DNA is TGTGCCAGCAGCCGGGACGCACTCTCCTACGAGCAGTACTTC.

V gene TRBV29-1 combines with J gene TRBJ2-7, with 7 bases that match TRBD2. The CDR3 is 13 amino acids. The germline V gene encodes CDR1 SQVTM and CDR2 ANQGSEA. The V segment lost 7 bases and the J segment 4 bases; nucleotides outside the gene matches: 10. Written as DNA, the CDR3 is TGCAGCGCGATTGAAAGCGGGAATTACGAGCAGTACTTC. Its protein product is CSAIESGNYEQYF.